Detailed here is one TCR beta chain. Its matching antigen is unknown. CDR1 MNHEY and CDR2 SVGAGI come from the germline V gene. The germline V and J ends were trimmed by 7 bases and 0 bases, with 10 bases remaining between them. There are 15 residues in the CDR3. This sample was included in a study of T cell responses to AZD1222 COVID-19 vaccine. Assay: immunoSEQ multiplex PCR; the TCRdb copy retains only in-frame clones and omits some. The sample lists under 150,000 clones; 75% to 90% were seen once. Study observations and caveats: Of spike-specific TCRs, nearly half reportedly target regions left unmutated in variants.

Second-dose intervals near 4 or 12 weeks were combined. The clonotype originates from an adult who received the AZD1222 COVID-19 vaccine. Material: peripheral blood, obtained 28 days after the second AZD1222 dose. V gene TRBV6-5 combines with J gene TRBJ2-6; D gene ambiguous. The CDR3 sequence is CASTGGSSGANVLTF. In DNA, the CDR3 is TGTGCCAGCACAGGCGGAAGCTCTGGGGCCAACGTCCTGACTTTC.